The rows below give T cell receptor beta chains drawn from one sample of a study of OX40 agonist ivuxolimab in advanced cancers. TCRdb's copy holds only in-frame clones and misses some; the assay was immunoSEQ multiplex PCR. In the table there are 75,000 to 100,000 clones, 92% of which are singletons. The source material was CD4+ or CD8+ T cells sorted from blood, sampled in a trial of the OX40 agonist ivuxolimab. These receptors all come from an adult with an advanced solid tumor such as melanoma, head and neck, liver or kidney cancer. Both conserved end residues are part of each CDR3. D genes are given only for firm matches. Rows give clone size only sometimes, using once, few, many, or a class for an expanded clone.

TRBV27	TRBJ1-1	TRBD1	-	CASSLAQGASTEAFF	TGTGCCAGCAGTTTAGCACAGGGGGCTTCCACTGAAGCTTTCTTT
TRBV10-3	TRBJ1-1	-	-	CAISEADITEAFF	TGTGCCATCAGTGAGGCCGACATAACTGAAGCTTTCTTT
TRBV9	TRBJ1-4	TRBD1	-	CASSVEARGGKLFF	TGTGCCAGCAGCGTAGAGGCCAGGGGGGGGAAACTGTTTTTT
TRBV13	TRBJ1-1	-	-	CASSLGGGANTEAFF	TGTGCCAGCAGCTTAGGTGGAGGGGCGAACACTGAAGCTTTCTTT
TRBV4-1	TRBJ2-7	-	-	CASSQDHRVVYNEQYF	TGCGCCAGCAGCCAAGATCACAGGGTCGTATACAACGAGCAGTACTTC
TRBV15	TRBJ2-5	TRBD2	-	CATSRDRGLAGGQETQYF	TGTGCCACCAGCAGAGATCGAGGACTAGCGGGGGGCCAAGAGACCCAGTACTTC
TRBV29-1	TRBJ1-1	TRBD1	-	CSADRTGLNTEAFF	TGCAGCGCCGACCGGACAGGGCTGAACACTGAAGCTTTCTTT
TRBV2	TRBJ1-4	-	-	CASSESAGMAEKLFF	TGTGCCAGCAGTGAATCCGCAGGAATGGCTGAAAAACTGTTTTTT
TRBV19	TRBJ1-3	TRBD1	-	CASSGQGSNTGNTIYF	TGTGCCAGTAGTGGACAGGGGAGTAACACTGGAAACACCATATATTTT
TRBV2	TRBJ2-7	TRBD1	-	CASSWTGDEQYF	TGTGCCAGCAGCTGGACAGGTGACGAGCAGTACTTC
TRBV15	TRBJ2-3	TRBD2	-	CATSRGSGSTDTQYF	TGTGCCACCAGCAGAGGTAGCGGGAGTACGGATACGCAGTATTTT
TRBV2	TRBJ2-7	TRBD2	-	CASSEAREEQYF	TGTGCCAGCAGTGAAGCGCGGGAGGAGCAGTACTTC
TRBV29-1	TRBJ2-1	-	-	CSAFYNEQFF	TGCAGCGCCTTCTACAATGAGCAGTTCTTC
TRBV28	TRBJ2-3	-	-	CASGPRREIPITDTQYF	TGTGCCAGCGGACCTAGGAGGGAAATCCCGATCACAGATACGCAGTATTTT
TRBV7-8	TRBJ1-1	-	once	CASSPGDIWVTEAFF	TGTGCCAGCAGCCCAGGGGACATCTGGGTCACGGAAGCTTTCTTT
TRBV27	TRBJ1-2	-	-	CASSRLAGGGYTF	TGTGCCAGCAGTCGTTTAGCGGGGGGTGGCTACACCTTC
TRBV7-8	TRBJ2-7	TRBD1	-	CASSSPLTGAIYEQYF	TGTGCCAGCAGCTCTCCCTTGACAGGGGCAATCTACGAGCAGTACTTC
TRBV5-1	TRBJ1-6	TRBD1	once	CASSQYTATGSSSPLHF	TGCGCCAGCAGCCAGTACACAGCGACAGGGTCCAGTTCACCCCTCCACTTT
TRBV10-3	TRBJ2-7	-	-	CAISESTSPSSYEQYF	TGTGCCATCAGTGAGTCAACTAGCCCTAGCTCCTACGAGCAGTACTTC
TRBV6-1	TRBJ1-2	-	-	CASGDFSGSNYGYTF	TGTGCCAGCGGTGATTTTTCCGGTTCTAACTATGGCTACACCTTC
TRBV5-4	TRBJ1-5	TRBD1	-	CASSPDRGQPQHF	TGTGCCAGCAGCCCCGACAGGGGACAGCCCCAGCATTTT
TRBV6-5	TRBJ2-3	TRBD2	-	CASSYFASGGSDTQYF	TGTGCCAGCAGTTACTTCGCTAGCGGGGGGTCAGATACGCAGTATTTT
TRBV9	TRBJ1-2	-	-	CASSVTGGAGYGYTF	TGTGCCAGCAGCGTAACGGGGGGCGCGGGCTATGGCTACACCTTC
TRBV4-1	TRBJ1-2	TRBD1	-	CASSQDRQGAFYGYTF	TGCGCCAGCAGCCAAGATCGACAGGGGGCCTTCTATGGCTACACCTTC
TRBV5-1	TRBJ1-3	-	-	CASSSGIGGSGNTIYF	TGCGCCAGCAGCTCGGGAATAGGGGGCTCTGGAAACACCATATATTTT
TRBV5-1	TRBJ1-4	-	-	CASSLTSGDNEKLFF	TGCGCCAGCAGTCTCACCTCGGGGGACAATGAAAAACTGTTTTTT
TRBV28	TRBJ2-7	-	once	CASQVGEREEQYF	TGTGCCAGCCAGGTAGGGGAAAGGGAAGAGCAGTACTTC
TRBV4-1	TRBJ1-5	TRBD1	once	CASSFRQGHQPQHF	TGCGCCAGCAGCTTTCGACAGGGCCATCAGCCCCAGCATTTT
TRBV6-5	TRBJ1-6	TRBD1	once	CASSYATGVNSPLHF	TGTGCCAGCAGTTACGCGACAGGGGTTAATTCACCCCTCCACTTT
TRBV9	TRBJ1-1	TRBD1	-	CASSVEWTGFPEAFF	TGTGCCAGCAGCGTAGAGTGGACAGGGTTCCCTGAAGCTTTCTTT
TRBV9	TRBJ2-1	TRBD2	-	CASSVGLAGVVEQFF	TGTGCCAGCAGCGTAGGACTAGCGGGAGTAGTTGAGCAGTTCTTC
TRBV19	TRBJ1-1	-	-	CASSGGLGREAFF	TGTGCCAGTAGTGGTGGGTTGGGGCGTGAAGCTTTCTTT
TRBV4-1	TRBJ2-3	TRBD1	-	CASSQPNRGPSTDTQYF	TGCGCCAGCAGCCAACCTAACAGGGGCCCGAGCACAGATACGCAGTATTTT
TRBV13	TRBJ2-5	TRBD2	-	CASSSSGTSVQETQYF	TGTGCCAGCAGCTCCTCCGGGACTAGCGTTCAAGAGACCCAGTACTTC
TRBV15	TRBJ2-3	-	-	CATSRVPPVAGWADTQYF	TGTGCCACCAGCAGAGTCCCCCCGGTGGCAGGGTGGGCAGATACGCAGTATTTT
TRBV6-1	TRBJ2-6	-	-	CASSVGRDVGANVLTF	TGTGCCAGCAGTGTAGGCAGGGATGTAGGGGCCAACGTCCTGACTTTC
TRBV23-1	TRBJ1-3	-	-	CASSQFIPGWGNTIYF	TGCGCCAGCAGTCAATTCATCCCAGGGTGGGGAAACACCATATATTTT
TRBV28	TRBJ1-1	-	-	CASSSDSRGTEAFF	TGTGCCAGCAGTTCCGACTCCCGGGGGACTGAAGCTTTCTTT
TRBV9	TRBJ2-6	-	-	CASSDGLSGANVLTF	TGTGCCAGCAGCGATGGGCTCTCTGGGGCCAACGTCCTGACTTTC
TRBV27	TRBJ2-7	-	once	CASSLTPYWEQYF	TGTGCCAGCAGTCTCACGCCCTACTGGGAGCAGTACTTC
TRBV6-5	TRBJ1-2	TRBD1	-	CASRQGAGGYTF	TGTGCCAGCAGACAGGGGGCGGGTGGCTACACCTTC
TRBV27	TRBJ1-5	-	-	CASSFSGVPGPQHF	TGTGCCAGCAGTTTTTCGGGAGTCCCGGGGCCCCAGCATTTT
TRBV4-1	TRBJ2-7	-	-	CASSQDGGLRTYEQYF	TGCGCCAGCAGCCAAGATGGGGGTCTCAGAACCTACGAGCAGTACTTC
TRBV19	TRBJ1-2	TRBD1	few	CASGDRGIAFGYTF	TGTGCCAGTGGGGACAGGGGAATCGCTTTTGGCTACACCTTC
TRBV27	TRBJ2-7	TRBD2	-	CASNQAGPSYEQYF	TGTGCCAGCAACCAAGCGGGACCCTCCTACGAGCAGTACTTC
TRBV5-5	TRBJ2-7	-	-	CASSLQKYYEQYF	TGTGCCAGCAGCTTGCAGAAGTACTACGAGCAGTACTTC
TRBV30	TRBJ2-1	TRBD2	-	CASRTSGEQFF	TGTGCCTCTCGGACTAGCGGGGAGCAGTTCTTC
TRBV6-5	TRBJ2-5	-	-	CASSYYGAGETQYF	TGTGCCAGCAGCTATTATGGGGCAGGGGAGACCCAGTACTTC
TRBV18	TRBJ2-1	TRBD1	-	CASSPSGTGRGNEQFF	TGTGCCAGCTCACCGTCCGGGACAGGGAGGGGCAATGAGCAGTTCTTC
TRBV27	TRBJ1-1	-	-	CASSLSNLGNTEAFF	TGTGCCAGCAGTTTATCGAACCTGGGGAACACTGAAGCTTTCTTT
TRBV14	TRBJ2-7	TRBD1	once	CASSLVGTGYYEQYF	TGTGCCAGCAGCCTAGTGGGGACAGGGTACTACGAGCAGTACTTC
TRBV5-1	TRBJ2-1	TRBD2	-	CASRPYGTTQFF	TGCGCCAGCAGACCGTACGGGACTACCCAGTTCTTC
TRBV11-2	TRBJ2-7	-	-	CASSLSAGWEQYF	TGTGCCAGCAGCTTAAGTGCCGGGTGGGAGCAGTACTTC
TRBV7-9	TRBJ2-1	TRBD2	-	CASSLVAGEWDEQFF	TGTGCCAGCAGCTTAGTAGCGGGAGAATGGGATGAGCAGTTCTTC
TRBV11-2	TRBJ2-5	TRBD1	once	CASSTTGGEETQYF	TGTGCCAGCAGCACGACAGGGGGTGAAGAGACCCAGTACTTC